This record covers a single T cell receptor beta chain. The data belong to a study of shared T cell receptors in the human thymus. Repertoires were generated with immunoSEQ multiplex PCR, while TCRdb's copy carries only in-frame clones and drops some. The sample has about 730,000 clones; 70% to 90% are singletons. The CDR3 is made up of 17 amino acids. Germline assignment: CDR1 SNHLY and CDR2 FYNNEI. V gave up 6 bases and J gave up 0 bases; unmatched junction bases: 6. The same data also went into a second study, on human thymus T cells. That source notes: All donors were healthy Finnish infants who were undergoing corrective surgery to treat congenital heart defects. Resections from corrective heart surgery provided thymus tissue. V and J gene usage appeared biased in thymic and blood repertoires. Related work found strong thymic repertoire overlap between unrelated individuals.

Material for sequencing was thymocytes. The genes are TRBV2 and TRBJ1-6, with 9 bases identical to TRBD1. The TCR originated in a girl less than two years old with a congenital heart defect. The CDR3, as DNA: TGTGCCAGCAGCGAGGACAGGGGAAGCTCCTATAATTCACCCCTCCACTTT. Its translation: CASSEDRGSSYNSPLHF.